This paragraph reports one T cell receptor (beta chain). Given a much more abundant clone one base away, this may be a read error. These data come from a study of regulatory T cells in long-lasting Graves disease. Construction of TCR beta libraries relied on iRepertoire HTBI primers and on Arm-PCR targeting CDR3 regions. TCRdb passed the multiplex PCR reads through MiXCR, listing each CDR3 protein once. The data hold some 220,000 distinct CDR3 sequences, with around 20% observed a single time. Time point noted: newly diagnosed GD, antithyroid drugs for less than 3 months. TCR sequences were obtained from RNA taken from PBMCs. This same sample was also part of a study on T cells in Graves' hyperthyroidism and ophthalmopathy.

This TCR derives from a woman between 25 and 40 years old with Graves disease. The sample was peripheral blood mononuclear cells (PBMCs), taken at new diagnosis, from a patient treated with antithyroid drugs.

The CDR3 DNA reads as TGTGTCAGCAGCCAAGTTACCCCACGGGGTGCGGTCGGGGAGCTGTTTTTT. Residues: CVSSQVTPRGAVGELFF. The V gene is TRBV3-1, the J gene TRBJ2-2, with D tentatively TRBD2 (5 bases). This CDR3 contains 17 residues. Germline CDR1 reads LGHDT; CDR2 reads YNNKEL (reference sequence).